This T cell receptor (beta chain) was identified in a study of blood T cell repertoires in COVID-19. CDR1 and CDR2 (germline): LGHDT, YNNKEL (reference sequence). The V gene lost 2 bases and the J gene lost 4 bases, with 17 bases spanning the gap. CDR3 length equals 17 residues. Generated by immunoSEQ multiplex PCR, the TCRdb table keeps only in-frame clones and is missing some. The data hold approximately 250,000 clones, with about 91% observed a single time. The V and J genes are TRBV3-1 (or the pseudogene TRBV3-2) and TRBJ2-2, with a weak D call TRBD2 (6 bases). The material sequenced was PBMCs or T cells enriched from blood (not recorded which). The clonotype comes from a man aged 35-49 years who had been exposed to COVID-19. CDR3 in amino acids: CASSQIPRDWTTGELFF. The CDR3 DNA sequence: TGTGCCAGCAGCCAAATCCCCCGGGACTGGACCACCGGGGAGCTGTTTTTT.